The rows below give T cell receptor beta chains drawn from one sample of a study of T-cell memory formation after mild COVID-19. TCRdb ran MiXCR on the 5' RACE reads and lists one entry per CDR3 protein. The table lists approximately 400,000 distinct CDR3 sequences, 24% of them singletons. The sample taken for sequencing was PBMCs or a T cell subset sorted from them (not recorded which). The receptor source for this set is an adult woman who had mild COVID-19 (a few samples of this study predate the infection). Cell type and time point are not known. Both conserved end residues are part of each CDR3. D genes are given only for firm matches. Size tells how often a clone was seen (once, few, many) or the class of an expanded clone, and some rows leave it out.

j_call	cdr3_length	clone_size	v_call	d_call	cdr3_aa	cdr3_nt
TRBJ2-7	15	once	TRBV5-6	TRBD1	CASSFGQGGIYEQYF	TGTGCAAGCAGCTTTGGACAGGGTGGGATCTACGAGCAGTACTTC
TRBJ1-1	13	-	TRBV12-3/TRBV12-4	TRBD1	CASRGQQNTEAFF	TGTGCCAGCAGGGGACAGCAGAACACTGAAGCTTTCTTT
TRBJ2-7	12	-	TRBV29-1	TRBD1	CSIGTGGYEQYF	TGCAGTATCGGGACAGGGGGCTACGAGCAGTACTTC
TRBJ2-1	14	few	TRBV12-3/TRBV12-4	TRBD1	CASRPDRSYNEQFF	TGTGCCAGCAGACCGGACAGGTCCTACAATGAGCAGTTCTTC
TRBJ1-1	16	-	TRBV12-3/TRBV12-4	TRBD1	CASSTGTGVVNTEAFF	TGTGCCAGCAGCACCGGGACAGGGGTGGTGAACACTGAAGCTTTCTTT
TRBJ1-3	13	-	TRBV25-1	-	CASRMDERNTIYF	TGTGCCAGCAGGATGGATGAAAGAAACACCATATATTTT
TRBJ1-2	13	-	TRBV27	-	CASSFRRGRDYTF	TGTGCCAGTAGCTTCCGACGAGGCAGGGACTACACCTTC
TRBJ1-4	14	-	TRBV19	TRBD1	CASRDRGANEKLFF	TGTGCCAGCAGGGACAGGGGGGCTAATGAAAAACTGTTTTTT
TRBJ1-1	13	-	TRBV29-1	TRBD1	CSVEVAGGTEAFF	TGCAGCGTTGAGGTGGCAGGGGGTACTGAAGCTTTCTTT
TRBJ1-6	13	-	TRBV10-2	TRBD1	CASRGTGNSPLHF	TGCGCCAGCAGGGGGACAGGGAATTCACCCCTCCACTTT
TRBJ2-3	14	few	TRBV7-6	TRBD2	CASSFGGSRDTQYF	TGTGCCAGCAGCTTCGGGGGGTCCAGGGATACGCAGTATTTT
TRBJ1-2	14	many	TRBV5-1	-	CASSLARGNYGYTF	TGCGCCAGCAGCTTGGCACGGGGGAACTATGGCTACACCTTC
TRBJ1-1	15	few	TRBV5-1	-	CASSRQGVGNTEAFF	TGCGCCAGCAGCCGGCAAGGCGTGGGGAACACTGAAGCTTTCTTT
TRBJ2-2	14	-	TRBV4-3	TRBD1	CASSPDREVGELFF	TGCGCCAGCAGCCCGGACAGGGAGGTCGGGGAGCTGTTTTTT